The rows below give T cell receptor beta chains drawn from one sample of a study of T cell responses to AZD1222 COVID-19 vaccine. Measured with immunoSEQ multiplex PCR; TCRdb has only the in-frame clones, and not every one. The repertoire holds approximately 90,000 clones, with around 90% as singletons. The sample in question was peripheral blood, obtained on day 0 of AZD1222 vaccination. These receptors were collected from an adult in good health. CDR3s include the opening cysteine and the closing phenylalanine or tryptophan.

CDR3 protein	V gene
CASTRTGQGSEKLFF	TRBV2
CAISDPGQPFNYGYTF	TRBV10-3
CASIPKGASGLADTQYF	TRBV27
CASSRTTDRGDYEQYF	TRBV11-3
CASRDRGQGAYGYTF	TRBV19
CAFGSGTYEQYF	TRBV6-5
CASSQRPGPNSPLHF	TRBV4-3
CASSRTGAEQFF	TRBV11-3
CASSFGGQGGSYTF	TRBV7-2
CSASWDEQFF	TRBV20-1
CASRGQVDTEAFF	TRBV6-5
CASSQVYEQYF	TRBV7-9
CASNTGSGNTIYF	TRBV6-5
CASSIYSAGTDIRTLHF	TRBV19
CASSIVSGAYQETQYF	TRBV19
CASSSSDEQFF	TRBV12-3/TRBV12-4
CASNSRDRGPYNEQFF	TRBV9
CASSKGPGGTYGYTF	TRBV7-3
CASSPNAGQGVGYTF	TRBV7-6
CASRTGDPYNEQFF	TRBV6-5
CASSGWDGGTQYF	TRBV9
CASSLGTANTGELFF	TRBV7-9
CASSLQGPEQYF	TRBV7-2
CASTSQGAANQPQHF	TRBV19
CASSQSSSGGGNEQFF	TRBV16
CSVEAGNGYTF	TRBV29-1
CASSQATSGRSYEQYF	TRBV4-1
CASSTGLADKETQYF	TRBV19
CASSSRLGQFYGYTF	TRBV9
CASSNTVGQGNTEAFF	TRBV7-3
CASSYQGPVFREQYF	TRBV27
CASSPLAGTYNEQFF	TRBV18
CASSTLAGAADTQYF	TRBV7-9
CASSFSYNSPLHF	TRBV12-3/TRBV12-4
CASSKIREAATNEKLFF	TRBV27
CASSLVGDLYGYTF	TRBV6-2/TRBV6-3